This TCR beta chain is from a study of beta chain features in type 1 diabetes. Study-level findings and limits: Sequencing from cDNA could over-represent high-TCR-expressing cells. TCRB CDR3 length was moderately but significantly reduced in all four CD4+ subsets of Type 1 diabetes patients.

Germline-derived CDR1 and CDR2 are SGHTA and FQGNSA. The CDR3 totals 17 residues. V was trimmed by 1 base and J by 0 bases, leaving 15 bases between them. Regarding this clone: What it binds is not known.

Reverse transcribing all isolated RNA meant expressed TCRB transcripts were sequenced. Measured with immunoSEQ multiplex PCR; TCRdb has only the in-frame clones, and not every one. Of about 170,000 clones listed, 6.5% to 8.5% were seen once; the top ten hold under 0.6%. This sequence joins TRBV7-2 and TRBJ1-2, with D possibly being TRBD1 (5 bases). Input material: central memory CD4+ T cells from blood. The sequence was obtained from a man between 18 and 29 years old with type 1 diabetes. The CDR3, as DNA: TGTGCCAGCAGCTTAGTTTTGGGGGGAGCCTCTAACTATGGCTACACCTTC. Translating gives CASSLVLGGASNYGYTF.